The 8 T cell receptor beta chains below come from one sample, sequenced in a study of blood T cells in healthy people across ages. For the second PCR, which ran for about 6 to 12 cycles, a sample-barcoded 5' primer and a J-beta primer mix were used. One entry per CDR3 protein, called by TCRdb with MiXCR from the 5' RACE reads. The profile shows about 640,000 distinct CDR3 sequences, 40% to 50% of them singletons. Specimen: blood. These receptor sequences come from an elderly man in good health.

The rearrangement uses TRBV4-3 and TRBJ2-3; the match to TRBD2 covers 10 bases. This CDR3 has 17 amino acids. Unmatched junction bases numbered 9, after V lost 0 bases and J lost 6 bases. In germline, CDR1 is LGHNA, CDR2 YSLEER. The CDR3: CASSQEGSGGALDTQYF. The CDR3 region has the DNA TGCGCCAGCAGCCAAGAAGGGAGCGGGGGGGCTCTTGATACGCAGTATTTT.

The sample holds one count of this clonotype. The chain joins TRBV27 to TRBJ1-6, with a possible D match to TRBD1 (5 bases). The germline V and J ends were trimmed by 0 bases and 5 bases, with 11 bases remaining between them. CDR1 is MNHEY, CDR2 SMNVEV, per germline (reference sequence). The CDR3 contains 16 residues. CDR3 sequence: CASSLSALGDNSPLHF. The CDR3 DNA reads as TGTGCCAGCAGTTTATCGGCCTTGGGGGATAATTCACCCCTCCACTTT.

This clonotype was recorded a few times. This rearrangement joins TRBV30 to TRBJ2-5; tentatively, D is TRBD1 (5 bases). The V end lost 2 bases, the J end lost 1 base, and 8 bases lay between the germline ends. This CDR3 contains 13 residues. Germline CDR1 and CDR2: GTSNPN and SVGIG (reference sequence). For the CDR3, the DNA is TGTGCCTGGAGTCGCAGGGCCCAAGAGACCCAGTACTTC. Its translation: CAWSRRAQETQYF. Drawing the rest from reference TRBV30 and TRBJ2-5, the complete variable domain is SQTIHQWPATLVQPVGSPLSLECTVEGTSNPNLYWYRQAAGRGLQLLFYSVGIGQISSEVPQNLSASRPQDRQFILSSKKLLLSDSGFYLCAWSRRAQETQYFGPGTRLLVL.

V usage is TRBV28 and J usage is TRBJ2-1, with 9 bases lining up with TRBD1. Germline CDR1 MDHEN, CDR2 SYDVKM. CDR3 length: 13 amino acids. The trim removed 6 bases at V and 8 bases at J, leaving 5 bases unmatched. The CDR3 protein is CASRGTGIDEQFF. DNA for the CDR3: TGTGCCAGCAGGGGGACAGGGATCGATGAGCAGTTCTTC.

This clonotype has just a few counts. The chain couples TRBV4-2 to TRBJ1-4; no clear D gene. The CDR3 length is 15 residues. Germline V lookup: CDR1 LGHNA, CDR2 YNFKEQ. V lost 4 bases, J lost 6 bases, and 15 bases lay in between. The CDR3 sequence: CASSPAGGLDEKLFF. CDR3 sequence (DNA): TGTGCCAGCAGCCCAGCAGGAGGGTTAGATGAAAAACTGTTTTTT.

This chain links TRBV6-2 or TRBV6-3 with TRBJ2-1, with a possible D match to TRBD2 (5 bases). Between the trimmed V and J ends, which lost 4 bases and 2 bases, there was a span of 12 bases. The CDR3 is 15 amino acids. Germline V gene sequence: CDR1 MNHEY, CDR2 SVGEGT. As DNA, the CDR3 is TGTGCCAGCAGTTTCTTACTAGGGCCCTACAATGAGCAGTTCTTC. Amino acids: CASSFLLGPYNEQFF.

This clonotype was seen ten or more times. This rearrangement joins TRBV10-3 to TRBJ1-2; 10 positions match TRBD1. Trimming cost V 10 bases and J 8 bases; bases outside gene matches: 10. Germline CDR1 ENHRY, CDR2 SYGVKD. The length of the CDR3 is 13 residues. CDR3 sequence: CATRIDRGLGYTF. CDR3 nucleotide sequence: TGTGCCACTAGAATTGACAGGGGGCTCGGCTACACCTTC.

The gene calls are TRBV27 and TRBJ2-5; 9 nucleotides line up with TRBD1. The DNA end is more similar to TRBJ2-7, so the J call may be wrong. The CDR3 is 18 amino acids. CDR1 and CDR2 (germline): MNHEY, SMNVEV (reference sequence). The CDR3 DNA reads TGTGCCAGCAGGCCACAGGGGGCGCTTGCGGGGTGGACCTACGAGCAGTACTTC. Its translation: CASRPQGALAGWTYEQYF.